This TCR beta chain is from a study of control samples from healthy donors and cancer patients. Assay used: immunoSEQ multiplex PCR; TCRdb lists only in-frame clones, some missing. The sample lists some 200,000 clones; just under 95% were seen once. The V segment lost 6 bases and the J segment 8 bases; nucleotides outside the gene matches: 6. The CDR3 has 13 amino acids. Germline CDR1 and CDR2: SGHRS and YFSETQ. The receptor comes from a man aged 50 to 59 in good health. The sample consisted of blood. This chain links TRBV5-1 with TRBJ2-1; 9 bases agree with TRBD1. This chain's CDR3 is CASNTGGSDEQFF. In DNA, the CDR3 is TGCGCCAGCAACACAGGGGGCTCGGATGAGCAGTTCTTC.